These 9 T cell receptor beta chains were sequenced from one sample in a study of CXCR3-negative and CXCR3-positive naive CD8 T cells (dated by TCRdb to the late 2010s). Data came from a NextSeq 550. The Human TCR Profiling Kit (MiLaboratory) was used to prepare UMI-labeled 5' RACE TRB cDNA libraries. TCRdb reprocessed the reads, so every CDR3 protein sequence counts as one entry and DNA is not shown. The record for this sample contains just under 45,000 distinct CDR3 sequences. The ten largest clones capture approximately 15% of the sample. The sample taken for sequencing was memory CD8+ T cells from blood. Explained via the paper, the cell subset or site label denotes: conventional CD8+ memory T cells (TMEM), sorted as controls. The receptor source for this set is a human donor in good health. Some clones in this sample may be carry-over from other donors' samples.

The chain is built from TRBV19 and TRBJ2-3; TCRdb proposes TRBD1, but this gene call is untestable without DNA. The CDR3 consists of 13 residues. CDR1 is LNHDA, CDR2 SQIVND, per germline (reference sequence). The CDR3 region is CASGGQGGDTQYF.

CDR3 region: CASSDGYGYTF. The chain joins TRBV25-1 to TRBJ1-2. CDR3 length: 11 amino acids. Germline CDR1 is MGHDK and CDR2 is SYGVNS.

The rearrangement uses TRBV5-1 and TRBJ2-5; the TCRdb call, TRBD1, lacks DNA for checking. The CDR3 consists of 15 residues. Germline assignment: CDR1 SGHRS and CDR2 YFSETQ. The CDR3: CASAGGDRVGETQYF.

CDR3 protein: CASSPRDRGLLRGYTF. The chain links TRBV4-3 to TRBJ1-2; as DNA is missing, the TRBD1 call by TCRdb cannot be tested. This CDR3 spans 16 amino acids. Germline V gene sequence: CDR1 LGHNA, CDR2 YSLEER.

The V and J genes are TRBV28 and TRBJ2-7; TCRdb gives TRBD1 as the D gene, but with no DNA this cannot be confirmed. This CDR3 region has 15 residues. CDR1 MDHEN and CDR2 SYDVKM come from the germline V gene. The CDR3 reads CASSSGTGVSYEQYF. Based on the CDR3 plus reference TRBV28 and TRBJ2-7, the full variable domain is DVKVTQSSRYLVKRTGEKVFLECVQDMDHENMFWYRQDPGLGLRLIYFSYDVKMKEKGDIPEGYSVSREKKERFSLILESASTNQTSMYLCASSSGTGVSYEQYFGPGTRLTVT.

The CDR3 loop reads CASSQVEYEQYF. The chain links TRBV3-1 to TRBJ2-7. The CDR3 runs to 12 residues. Per germline, CDR1 LGHDT and CDR2 YNNKEL (reference sequence).

This rearrangement joins TRBV13 to TRBJ2-1; the TCRdb call, TRBD2, lacks DNA for checking. The CDR3 consists of 14 residues. Per germline, CDR1 PRHDT and CDR2 FYEKMQ (reference sequence). Here the CDR3 reads CASSFLQAGTRSFF. Drawing the rest from reference TRBV13 and TRBJ2-1, the complete variable domain is AAGVIQSPRHLIKEKRETATLKCYPIPRHDTVYWYQQGPGQDPQFLISFYEKMQSDKGSIPDRFSAQQFSDYHSELNMSSLELGDSALYFCASSFLQAGTRSFFGPGTRLTVL.

The chain combines TRBV27 with TRBJ2-7; TCRdb's D gene call, TRBD1, goes unchecked for lack of DNA. The CDR3 totals 12 residues. The V gene's germline CDR1 is MNHEY and CDR2 SMNVEV (reference sequence). CDR3 loop: CASSPYGNEQYF.

The rearrangement links TRBV7-9 to TRBJ1-2; the TRBD1 assignment by TCRdb is unverifiable without DNA. This CDR3 region has 14 residues. Germline values: CDR1 SEHNR, CDR2 FQNEAQ (reference sequence). The CDR3 is CASRTTGFDYGYTF. Looking up the rest from reference TRBV7-9 and TRBJ1-2 gives the full variable domain: DTGVSQNPRHKITKRGQNVTFRCDPISEHNRLYWYRQTLGQGPEFLTYFQNEAQLEKSRLLSDRFSAERPKGSFSTLEIQRTEQGDSAMYLCASRTTGFDYGYTFGSGTRLTVV.